This TCR beta chain was recorded in a study of CD8 T cells in Susac syndrome. Regarding the study as a whole: There was no clonal expansion in the CD4+ T cell repertoires of Susac syndrome.

V was shortened by 0 bases and J by 2 bases, with 14 bases between the two germline ends. Germline V lookup: CDR1 DFQATT, CDR2 SNEGSKA (reference sequence). The CDR3 contains 15 residues. Reverse transcription used roughly 0.45 to 1 ug RNA and random hexamers. One entry per CDR3 protein results from TCRdb running MiXCR on the immunoSEQ multiplex PCR reads. The sample carries 200,000 to 250,000 distinct CDR3 sequences, about 94% recorded once. As regards this clonotype: Its antigen is as yet unknown.

This clonotype was sampled from a human donor with Susac syndrome. The sequenced sample was CD4+ T cells from PBMCs. J is TRBJ2-7 and V is TRBV20-1; no clear D. CDR3 sequence reads: CSARDQWGGTYEQYF. In DNA, the CDR3 is TGCAGTGCTAGAGATCAGTGGGGTGGTACCTACGAGCAGTACTTC.